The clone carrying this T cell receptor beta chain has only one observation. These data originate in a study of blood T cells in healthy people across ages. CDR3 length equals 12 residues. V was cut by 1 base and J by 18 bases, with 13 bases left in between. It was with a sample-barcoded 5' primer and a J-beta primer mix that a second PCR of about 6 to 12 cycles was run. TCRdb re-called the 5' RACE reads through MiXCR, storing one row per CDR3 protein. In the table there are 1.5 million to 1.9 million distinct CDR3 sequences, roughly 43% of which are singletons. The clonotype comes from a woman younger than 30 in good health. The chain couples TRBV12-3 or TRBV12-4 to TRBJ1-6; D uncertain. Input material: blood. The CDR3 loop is CASSLDRDCPHF. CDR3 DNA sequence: TGTGCCAGCAGTTTAGACCGAGACTGCCCCCACTTT.